The sequence of this TCR beta chain was determined in a study of blood T cell repertoires in COVID-19. Study-wide context: The United States, Italy and Spain were the sources of the acute and convalescent COVID-19 samples. PBMCs, B-cell-depleted T cells, or T cells provided the cDNA or gDNA that made up the material.

Seattle-derived patients entered the study during active infection and were followed longitudinally. Germline CDR1 and CDR2: LNHDA and SQIVND (reference sequence). The length of the CDR3 is 14 residues. J was trimmed by 5 bases and V by 5 bases; bases with no gene match: 9. Under the authors' procedure: The assay estimated nucleated cells by amplifying reference gene primers. Profiled with immunoSEQ multiplex PCR; TCRdb holds only in-frame clones, not every one. V and J calls and clone size are those listed in that table; D and trimming were worked out from the DNA. The data show a few hundred thousand clones, 80% to 90% seen once.

The chain employs TRBV19 and TRBJ2-7; TRBD1 matches 7 bases. Sequenced: peripheral blood. This clonotype originated in a woman between 65 and 79 years old with COVID-19, enrolled during active disease. CDR3: CASSLRQGRDEQYF. The CDR3 nucleotides read TGTGCCAGTAGTCTACGACAGGGTCGGGACGAGCAGTACTTC.